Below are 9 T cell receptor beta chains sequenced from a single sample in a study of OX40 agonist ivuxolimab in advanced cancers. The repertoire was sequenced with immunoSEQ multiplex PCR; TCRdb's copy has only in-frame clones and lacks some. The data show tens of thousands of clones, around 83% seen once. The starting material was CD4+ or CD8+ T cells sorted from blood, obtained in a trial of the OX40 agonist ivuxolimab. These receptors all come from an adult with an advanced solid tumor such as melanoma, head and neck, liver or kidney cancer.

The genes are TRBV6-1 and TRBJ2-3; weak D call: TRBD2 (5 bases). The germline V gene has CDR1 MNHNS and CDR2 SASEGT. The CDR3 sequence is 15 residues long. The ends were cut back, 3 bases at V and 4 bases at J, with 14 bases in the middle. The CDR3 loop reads CASSDGEKGSDTQYF. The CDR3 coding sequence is TGTGCCAGCAGTGACGGGGAGAAAGGTTCAGATACGCAGTATTTT.

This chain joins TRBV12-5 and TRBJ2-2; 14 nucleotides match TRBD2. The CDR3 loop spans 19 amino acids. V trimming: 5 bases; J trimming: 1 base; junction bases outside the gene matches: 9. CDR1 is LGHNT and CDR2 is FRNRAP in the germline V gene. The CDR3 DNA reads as TGTGCTAGTGGTCAAACTCGCGGACTAGCGGGAGGGAACACCGGGGAGCTGTTTTTT. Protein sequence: CASGQTRGLAGGNTGELFF.

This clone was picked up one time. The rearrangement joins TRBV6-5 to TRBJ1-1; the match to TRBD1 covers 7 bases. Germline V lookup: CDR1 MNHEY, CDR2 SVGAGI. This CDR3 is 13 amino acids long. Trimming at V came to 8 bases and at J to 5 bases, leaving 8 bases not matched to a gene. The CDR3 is CASGRDSLTEAFF. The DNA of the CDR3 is TGTGCCAGCGGCCGGGACAGCCTTACTGAAGCTTTCTTT.

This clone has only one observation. This CDR3 is CASNGLAGDKQYF. CDR3 nucleotide sequence: TGCGCCAGCAACGGACTAGCGGGAGACAAGCAGTACTTC. The chain has TRBV5-1 and TRBJ2-5; 13 nucleotides line up with TRBD2. J was trimmed by 11 bases and V by 6 bases; bases with no gene match: 7. Germline CDR1 and CDR2: SGHRS and YFSETQ. This CDR3 region has 13 residues.

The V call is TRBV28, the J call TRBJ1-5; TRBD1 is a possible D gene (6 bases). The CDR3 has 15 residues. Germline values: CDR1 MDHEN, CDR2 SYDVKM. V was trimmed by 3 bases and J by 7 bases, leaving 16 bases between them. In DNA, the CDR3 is TGTGCCAGCAGTTTGTGGAGGGGGTTCGGGCAGCCCCAGCATTTT. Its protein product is CASSLWRGFGQPQHF.

The CDR3: CASREAGGGNTIYF. The DNA for the CDR3 is TGCGCCAGCAGGGAGGCAGGGGGCGGAAACACCATATATTTT. The chain employs TRBV10-2 and TRBJ1-3; the match to TRBD1 covers 8 bases. Germline V CDR1 and CDR2: WSHSY, SAAADI. The CDR3 totals 14 residues. J lost 4 bases, V lost 6 bases, and 5 bases had no gene match.

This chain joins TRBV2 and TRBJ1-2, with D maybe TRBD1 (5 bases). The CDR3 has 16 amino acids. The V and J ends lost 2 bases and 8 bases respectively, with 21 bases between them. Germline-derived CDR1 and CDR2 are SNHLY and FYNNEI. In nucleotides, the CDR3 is TGTGCCAGCAGTGAACAGGGTCGGGCTTCGCAGGTCGGCTACACCTTC. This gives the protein CASSEQGRASQVGYTF. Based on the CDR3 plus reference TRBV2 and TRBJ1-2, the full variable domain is EPEVTQTPSHQVTQMGQEVILRCVPISNHLYFYWYRQILGQKVEFLVSFYNNEISEKSEIFDDQFSVERPDGSNFTLKIRSTKLEDSAMYFCASSEQGRASQVGYTFGSGTRLTVV.

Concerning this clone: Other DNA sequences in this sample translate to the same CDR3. CDR3: CASSVLQGSGANVLTF. DNA for the CDR3: TGTGCCAGTAGTGTCCTACAGGGGTCTGGGGCCAACGTCCTGACTTTC. The rearrangement links TRBV19 to TRBJ2-6, with 7 bases fitting TRBD1. This CDR3 spans 16 amino acids. Germline CDR1 LNHDA, CDR2 SQIVND (reference sequence). With 5 bases clipped from V and 1 base from J, the junction kept 5 bases outside the gene matches.

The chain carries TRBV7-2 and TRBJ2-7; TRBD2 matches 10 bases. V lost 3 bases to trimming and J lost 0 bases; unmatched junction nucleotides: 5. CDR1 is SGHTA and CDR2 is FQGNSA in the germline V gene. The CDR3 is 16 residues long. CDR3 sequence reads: CASSLVAGGISYEQYF. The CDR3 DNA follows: TGTGCCAGCAGCTTGGTAGCGGGAGGTATCTCCTACGAGCAGTACTTC.